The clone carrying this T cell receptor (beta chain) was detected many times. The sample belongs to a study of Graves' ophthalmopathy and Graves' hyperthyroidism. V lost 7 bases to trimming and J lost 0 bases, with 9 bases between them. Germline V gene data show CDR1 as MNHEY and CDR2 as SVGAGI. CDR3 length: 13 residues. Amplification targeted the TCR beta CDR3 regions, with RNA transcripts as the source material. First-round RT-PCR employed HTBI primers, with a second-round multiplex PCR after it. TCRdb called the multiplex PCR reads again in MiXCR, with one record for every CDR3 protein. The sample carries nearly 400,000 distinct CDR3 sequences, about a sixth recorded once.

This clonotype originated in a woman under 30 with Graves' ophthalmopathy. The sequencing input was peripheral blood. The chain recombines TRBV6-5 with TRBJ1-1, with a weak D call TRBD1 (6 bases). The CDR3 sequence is CASKTGLNTEAFF. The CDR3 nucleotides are TGTGCCAGCAAGACAGGTCTGAACACTGAAGCTTTCTTT.